The TCR beta chain under discussion was sequenced for a study of OX40 agonist ivuxolimab in advanced cancers. V lost 7 bases, J lost 0 bases, and 11 bases stayed unmatched. This CDR3 region has 18 residues. From germline, CDR1 is MDHEN and CDR2 SYDVKM. The table came from immunoSEQ multiplex PCR; TCRdb's copy has only in-frame clones and leaves some out. The sample has about 71,000 clones; around 94% are singletons. V is TRBV28 and J is TRBJ1-6; 8 positions agree with TRBD1. The specimen was CD4+ or CD8+ T cells sorted from blood, collected in a trial of the OX40 agonist ivuxolimab. The TCR originated in an adult with an advanced solid tumor such as melanoma, head and neck, liver or kidney cancer. CDR3 DNA sequence: TGTGCCAGCAATCCGGGACAGGACACGAGCTCCTATAATTCACCCCTCCACTTT. Its protein is CASNPGQDTSSYNSPLHF.